This T cell receptor (beta chain) was found in a study of T cell responses to AZD1222 COVID-19 vaccine. The table came from immunoSEQ multiplex PCR; TCRdb's copy has only in-frame clones and leaves some out. The sample includes 150,000 or so clones, about 87% of them seen just once. Study outcomes and limitations: The breadth and depth of Spike-specific TCRs increased once two AZD1222 doses had been given. At 160-218 and 743-854, vaccine-associated CD4 TCRs were dominant, and they spanned spike. All repertoire sampling was performed exclusively after the peak T cell response.

Regarding this clone: Its cognate antigen is unknown.

This specimen was peripheral blood, taken on day 0 of MenACWY control vaccination. This clonotype originated in an adult in good health.

The CDR3 loop reads CASSNRGYQPQHF. Written as DNA, the CDR3 is TGTGCCAGCAGTAACAGGGGATACCAGCCCCAGCATTTT. V gene TRBV6-5 combines with J gene TRBJ1-5; TRBD1 matches 7 bases. Losses at the gene ends were 5 bases for V and 7 bases for J; bases not matched to a gene: 5. The CDR3 is 13 residues long. CDR1 MNHEY and CDR2 SVGAGI come from the germline V gene.